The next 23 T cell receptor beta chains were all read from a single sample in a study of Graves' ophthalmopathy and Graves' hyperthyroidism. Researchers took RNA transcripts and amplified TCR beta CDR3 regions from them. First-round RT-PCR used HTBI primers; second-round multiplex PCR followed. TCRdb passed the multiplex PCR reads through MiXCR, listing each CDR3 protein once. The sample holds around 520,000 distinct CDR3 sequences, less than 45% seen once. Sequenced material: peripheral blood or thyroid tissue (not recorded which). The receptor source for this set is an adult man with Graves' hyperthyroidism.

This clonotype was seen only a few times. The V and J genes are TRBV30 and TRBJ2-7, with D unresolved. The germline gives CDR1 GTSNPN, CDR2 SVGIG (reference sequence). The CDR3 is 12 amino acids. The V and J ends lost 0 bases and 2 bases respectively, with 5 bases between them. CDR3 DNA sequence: TGTGCCTGGAGTGTGGCGGCCTACGAGCAGTACTTC. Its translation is CAWSVAAYEQYF.

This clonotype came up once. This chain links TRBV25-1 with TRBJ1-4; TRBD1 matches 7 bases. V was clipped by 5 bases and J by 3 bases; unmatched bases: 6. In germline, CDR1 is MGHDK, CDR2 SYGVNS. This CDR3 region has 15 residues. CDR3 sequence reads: CASSFDRASNEKLFF. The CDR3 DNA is TGTGCCAGCAGTTTCGACAGGGCCTCTAATGAAAAACTGTTTTTT.

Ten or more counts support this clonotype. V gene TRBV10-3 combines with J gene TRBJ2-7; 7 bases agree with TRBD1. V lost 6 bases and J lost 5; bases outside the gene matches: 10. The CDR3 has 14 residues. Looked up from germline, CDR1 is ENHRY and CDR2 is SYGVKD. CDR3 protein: CAISTTGVSDEQYF. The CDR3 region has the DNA TGTGCCATCAGCACCACAGGGGTTAGCGACGAGCAGTACTTC.

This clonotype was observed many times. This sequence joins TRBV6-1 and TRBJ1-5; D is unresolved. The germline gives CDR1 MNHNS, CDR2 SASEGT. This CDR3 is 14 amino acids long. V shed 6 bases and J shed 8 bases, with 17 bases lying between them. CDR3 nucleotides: TGTGCCAGCAGGATCTTTGCGGGCCATGAGCCCCAGCATTTT. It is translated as CASRIFAGHEPQHF.

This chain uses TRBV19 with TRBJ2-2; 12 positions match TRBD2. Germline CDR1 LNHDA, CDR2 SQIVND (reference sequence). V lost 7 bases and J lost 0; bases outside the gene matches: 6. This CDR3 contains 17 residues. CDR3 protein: CASKGLAGGANTGELFF. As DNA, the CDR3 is TGTGCCAGTAAGGGCCTAGCGGGAGGGGCGAACACCGGGGAGCTGTTTTTT.

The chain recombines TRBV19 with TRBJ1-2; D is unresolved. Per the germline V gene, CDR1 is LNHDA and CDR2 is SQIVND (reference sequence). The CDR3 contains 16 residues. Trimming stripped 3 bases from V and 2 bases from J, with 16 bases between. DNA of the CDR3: TGTGCCAGTAGTATTAGGGAGGAAATTTCCAACTATGGCTACACCTTC. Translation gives CASSIREEISNYGYTF.

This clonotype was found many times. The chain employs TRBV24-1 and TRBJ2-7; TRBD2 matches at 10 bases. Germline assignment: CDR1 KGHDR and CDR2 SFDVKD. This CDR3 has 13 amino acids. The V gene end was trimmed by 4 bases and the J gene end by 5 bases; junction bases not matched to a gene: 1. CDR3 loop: CATSEAGGDEQYF. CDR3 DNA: TGTGCCACCAGTGAAGCGGGAGGGGACGAGCAGTACTTC.

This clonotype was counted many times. The CDR3, as DNA: TGTGCCAGCAGCCATGCCGGGACAGGGCGAGGCTACACCTTC. The encoded protein is CASSHAGTGRGYTF. This rearrangement joins TRBV4-2 to TRBJ1-2; 9 nucleotides agree with TRBD1. Germline V CDR1 and CDR2: LGHNA, YNFKEQ. V shed 3 bases, J shed 8 bases, and the junction held 7 bases outside the gene matches. The CDR3 has 14 amino acids.

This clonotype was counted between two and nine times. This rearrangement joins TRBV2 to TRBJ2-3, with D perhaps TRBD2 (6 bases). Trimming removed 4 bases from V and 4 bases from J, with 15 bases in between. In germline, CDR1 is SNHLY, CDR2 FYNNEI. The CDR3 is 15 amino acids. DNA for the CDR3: TGTGCCAGCAGTGGGGACTGGCGAGGCCCAGATACGCAGTATTTT. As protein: CASSGDWRGPDTQYF.

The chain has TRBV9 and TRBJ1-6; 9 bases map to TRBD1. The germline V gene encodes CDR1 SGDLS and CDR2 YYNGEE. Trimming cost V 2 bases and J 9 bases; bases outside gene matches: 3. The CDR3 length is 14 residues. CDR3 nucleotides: TGTGCCAGCAGCGTCTCGGGACAGGGTTCACCCCTCCACTTT. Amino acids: CASSVSGQGSPLHF.

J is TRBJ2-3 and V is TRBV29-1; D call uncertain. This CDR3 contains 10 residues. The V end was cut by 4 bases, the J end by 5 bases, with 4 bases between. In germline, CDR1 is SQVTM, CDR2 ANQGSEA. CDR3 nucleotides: TGCAGCGTTGGGAGAGATACGCAGTATTTT. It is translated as CSVGRDTQYF.

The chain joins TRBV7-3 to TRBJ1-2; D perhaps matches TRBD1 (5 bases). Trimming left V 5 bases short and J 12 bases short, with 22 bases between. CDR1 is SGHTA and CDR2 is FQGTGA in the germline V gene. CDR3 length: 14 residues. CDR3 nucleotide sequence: TGTGCCAGCAGCCTCCGTAGCGGGGGACCGATCCACACCTTC. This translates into CASSLRSGGPIHTF.

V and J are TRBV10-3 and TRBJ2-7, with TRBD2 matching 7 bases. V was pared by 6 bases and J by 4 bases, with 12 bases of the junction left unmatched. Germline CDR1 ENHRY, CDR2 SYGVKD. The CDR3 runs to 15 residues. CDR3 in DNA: TGTGCCATCAGGGCGCGGGACGGGGGGTCTTACGAGCAGTACTTC. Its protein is CAIRARDGGSYEQYF.

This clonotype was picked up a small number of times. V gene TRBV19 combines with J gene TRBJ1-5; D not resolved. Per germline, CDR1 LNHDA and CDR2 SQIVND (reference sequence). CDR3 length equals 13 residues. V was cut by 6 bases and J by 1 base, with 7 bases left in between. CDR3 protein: CASSQLSNQPQHF. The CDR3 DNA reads TGTGCCAGTAGCCAACTCAGCAATCAGCCCCAGCATTTT.

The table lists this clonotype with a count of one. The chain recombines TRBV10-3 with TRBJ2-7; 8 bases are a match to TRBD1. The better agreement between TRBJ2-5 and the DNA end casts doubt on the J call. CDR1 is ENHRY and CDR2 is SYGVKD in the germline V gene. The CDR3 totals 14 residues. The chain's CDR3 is CAISELGQGETQYF. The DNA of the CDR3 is TGTGCCATCAGCGAGCTAGGACAGGGAGAGACCCAGTACTTC.

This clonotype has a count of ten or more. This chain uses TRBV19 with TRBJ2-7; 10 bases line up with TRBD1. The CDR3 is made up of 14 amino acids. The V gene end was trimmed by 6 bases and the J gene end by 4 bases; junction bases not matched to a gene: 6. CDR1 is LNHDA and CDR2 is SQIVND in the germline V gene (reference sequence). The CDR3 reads CASSHTDRGYEQYF. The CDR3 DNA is TGTGCCAGTAGCCATACGGACAGGGGGTACGAGCAGTACTTC.

The CDR3 region has the DNA TGTGCCAGCAGCTCGTTGGATTACTATGGCTACACCTTC. It translates to CASSSLDYYGYTF. This chain uses TRBV5-6 with TRBJ1-2; the D is unclear. Trimming shortened V by 3 bases and J by 3 bases, and 9 bases separated the two germline ends. The CDR3 runs 13 residues. Germline lookup yields CDR1 SGHDT and CDR2 YYEEEE.

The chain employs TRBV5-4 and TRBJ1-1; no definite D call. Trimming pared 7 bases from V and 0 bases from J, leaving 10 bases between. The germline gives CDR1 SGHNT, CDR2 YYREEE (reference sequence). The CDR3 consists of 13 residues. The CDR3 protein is CASGSSLNTEAFF. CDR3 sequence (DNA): TGTGCCAGCGGCTCCTCACTGAACACTGAAGCTTTCTTT.

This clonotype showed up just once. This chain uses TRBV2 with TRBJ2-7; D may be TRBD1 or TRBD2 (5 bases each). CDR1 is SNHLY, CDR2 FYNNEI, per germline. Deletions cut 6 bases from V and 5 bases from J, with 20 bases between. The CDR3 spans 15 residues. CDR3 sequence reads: CASRSGTSGPHEQYF. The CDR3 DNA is TGTGCCAGCAGATCCGGGACGTCAGGCCCCCACGAGCAGTACTTC.

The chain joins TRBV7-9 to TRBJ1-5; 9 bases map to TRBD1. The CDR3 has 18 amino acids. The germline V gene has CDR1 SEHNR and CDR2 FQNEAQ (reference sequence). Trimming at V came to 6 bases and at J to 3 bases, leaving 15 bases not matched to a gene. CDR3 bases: TGTGCCAGCAGACAGGGGGCTGGCACCGGGACAGTCAATCAGCCCCAGCATTTT. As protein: CASRQGAGTGTVNQPQHF.

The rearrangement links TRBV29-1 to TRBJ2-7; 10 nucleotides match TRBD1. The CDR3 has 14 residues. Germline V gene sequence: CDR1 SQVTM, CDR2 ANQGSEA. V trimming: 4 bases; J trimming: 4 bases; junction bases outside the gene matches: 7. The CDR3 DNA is TGCAGCGTTGTAGACAGGACAGGGGGATACGAGCAGTACTTC. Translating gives CSVVDRTGGYEQYF.

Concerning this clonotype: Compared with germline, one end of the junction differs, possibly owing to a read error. CDR3 nucleotide sequence: TGCAGCGTCGCCCCATTAGGGTACACTGAAGCTTCCTTC. Amino acid sequence: CSVAPLGYTEASF. The V gene is TRBV29-1, the J gene TRBJ1-1, with D hard to call. The CDR3 runs 13 residues. Germline V lookup: CDR1 SQVTM, CDR2 ANQGSEA.

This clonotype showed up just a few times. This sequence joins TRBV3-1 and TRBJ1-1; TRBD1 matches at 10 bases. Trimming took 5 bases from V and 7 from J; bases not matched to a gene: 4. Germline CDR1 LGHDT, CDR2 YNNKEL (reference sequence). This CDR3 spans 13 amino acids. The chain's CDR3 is CASSMDRGDEAFF. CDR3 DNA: TGTGCCAGCAGCATGGACAGGGGGGATGAAGCTTTCTTT.